Here is one TCR beta chain with its context. Antigen unknown. Trimming shortened V by 0 bases and J by 4 bases, and 9 bases separated the two germline ends. This CDR3 comprises 14 residues. The data derive from a study of CD8 T cells in ankylosing spondylitis. Preparation of TCR beta libraries was done by quantitative 5'-RACE with molecular barcodes. TCRdb processed the 5' RACE reads anew with MiXCR; each CDR3 protein has one entry. The table lists over 130,000 distinct CDR3 sequences, roughly 44% of them singletons. General observations from the study: In reactive arthritis synovial fluid and blood, some motif variants had been reported before.

The chain couples TRBV12-3 or TRBV12-4 to TRBJ1-2; no reliable D call. The receptor was derived from a male donor with ankylosing spondylitis. The sample consisted of synovial fluid, either unsorted or a sorted T cell fraction (not recorded which). The CDR3 is CASSLAGVLYGYTF. CDR3 DNA: TGTGCCAGCAGTTTAGCGGGAGTCCTCTATGGCTACACCTTC.